This is a list of T cell receptor beta chains from one sample in a study of blood T cell repertoires in COVID-19. Libraries were prepared by immunoSEQ multiplex PCR; TCRdb keeps only in-frame clonotypes and omits some of them. The top ten clones hold approximately 0.9% of a sample with about 500,000 clones, about 91% of them seen once. The sample comprised peripheral blood. The receptors here all came from a young man with COVID-19, enrolled during active disease. The CDR3 runs from the conserved cysteine through the conserved F or W. The D gene is left open where the match is weak. Size values are once, few and many counts, or a class for expanded clones, and some rows have none.

j_gene | abundance | v_gene | d_gene | CDR3aa | CDR3nt
TRBJ2-2 | . | TRBV4-2 | . | CASSQDFRNTGELFF | TGTGCCAGCAGCCAAGATTTTAGGAACACCGGGGAGCTGTTTTTT
TRBJ1-3 | . | TRBV10-2 | . | CASSRAGENTIYF | TGCGCCAGCAGTAGGGCAGGGGAAAACACCATATATTTT
TRBJ2-1 | once | TRBV6-5 | . | CASRLGGGQFF | TGTGCCAGCAGGTTGGGAGGAGGGCAGTTCTTC
TRBJ2-2 | . | TRBV14 | TRBD2 | CASSPGLAGLNTGELFF | TGTGCCAGCAGCCCGGGACTAGCGGGGCTGAACACCGGGGAGCTGTTTTTT
TRBJ1-1 | . | TRBV27 | TRBD1 | CASSPQGNGYTEAFF | TGTGCCAGCAGTCCACAGGGGAATGGTTACACTGAAGCTTTCTTT
TRBJ2-3 | . | TRBV5-4 | TRBD2 | CASSLKAGWGDTQYF | TGTGCCAGCAGCTTGAAAGCGGGATGGGGAGATACGCAGTATTTT
TRBJ1-6 | . | TRBV6-5 | TRBD1 | CASSRDRIWSPLHF | TGTGCCAGCAGTAGGGACAGGATTTGGTCACCCCTCCACTTT
TRBJ1-3 | few | TRBV6-5 | . | CASSYTGSWGNTIYF | TGTGCCAGCAGTTACACAGGTTCGTGGGGAAACACCATATATTTT
TRBJ2-6 | . | TRBV13 | TRBD2 | CASSFPGGGSGANVLTF | TGTGCCAGCAGCTTCCCCGGGGGGGGGTCTGGGGCCAACGTCCTGACTTTC
TRBJ2-1 | . | TRBV19 | TRBD1 | CAIRDREYNEQFF | TGTGCCATCCGGGACAGGGAGTACAATGAGCAGTTCTTC
TRBJ2-7 | . | TRBV7-2 | TRBD2 | CASSLALGGAYEQYF | TGTGCCAGCAGCTTAGCGCTCGGGGGGGCATACGAGCAGTACTTC
TRBJ1-2 | . | TRBV27 | TRBD1 | CASSFGTGGENYGYTF | TGTGCCAGCAGTTTTGGGACAGGGGGAGAAAACTATGGCTACACCTTC
TRBJ1-5 | . | TRBV7-2 | . | CASSLRGDQPQHF | TGTGCCAGCAGCTTAAGGGGCGATCAGCCCCAGCATTTT
TRBJ1-5 | many | TRBV5-1 | . | CASSYSSNQPQHF | TGCGCCAGCAGTTACAGTAGCAATCAGCCCCAGCATTTT
TRBJ1-1 | . | TRBV5-6 | TRBD1 | CASSTLDRVNTEAFF | TGTGCCAGCAGCACCTTAGACAGGGTGAACACTGAAGCTTTCTTT
TRBJ2-1 | . | TRBV2 | TRBD2 | CASSISGGINNEQFF | TGTGCCAGCAGTATTAGCGGGGGCATTAACAATGAGCAGTTCTTC
TRBJ2-7 | . | TRBV6-1 | TRBD2 | CASSENLAGNSYEQYF | TGTGCCAGCAGTGAGAACCTAGCGGGAAATTCCTACGAGCAGTACTTC
TRBJ2-1 | . | TRBV3-1/TRBV3-2 | . | CASSQANEQFF | TGTGCCAGCAGCCAAGCGAATGAGCAGTTCTTC
TRBJ2-2 | . | TRBV27 | TRBD2 | CASSPAGGGNTGELFF | TGTGCCAGCAGCCCGGCGGGGGGCGGTAACACCGGGGAGCTGTTTTTT
TRBJ2-3 | . | TRBV7-3 | . | CASSLKGLSTDTQYF | TGTGCCAGCAGCTTAAAGGGGCTAAGCACAGATACGCAGTATTTT
TRBJ1-5 | . | TRBV9 | TRBD1 | CASSPGTGQNQPQHF | TGTGCCAGCAGCCCCGGGACAGGGCAAAATCAGCCCCAGCATTTT
TRBJ1-3 | . | TRBV18 | . | CASSPPVGSGNTIYF | TGTGCCAGCTCACCACCGGTCGGCTCTGGAAACACCATATATTTT
TRBJ2-1 | . | TRBV3-1/TRBV3-2 | . | CASSQDLNYEQFF | TGTGCCAGCAGCCAAGATCTTAACTATGAGCAGTTCTTC
TRBJ1-2 | . | TRBV6-5 | . | CASSYSGLNYGYTF | TGTGCCAGCAGTTACTCCGGTCTTAACTATGGCTACACCTTC
TRBJ1-3 | once | TRBV28 | . | CASTLGGSGNTIYF | TGTGCCAGCACCCTGGGGGGATCTGGAAACACCATATATTTT
TRBJ2-3 | . | TRBV3-1/TRBV3-2 | TRBD2 | CASSQPIPSSGDTPTQYF | TGTGCCAGCAGCCAACCCATCCCTTCTAGCGGGGACACCCCTACGCAGTATTTT
TRBJ2-3 | once | TRBV4-1 | . | CASSSPYGTDTQYF | TGCGCCAGCAGCTCCCCCTACGGCACAGATACGCAGTATTTT
TRBJ2-3 | . | TRBV4-1 | TRBD2 | CASSQEERPGGDTQYF | TGCGCCAGCAGCCAAGAGGAACGGCCGGGGGGGGATACGCAGTATTTT
TRBJ2-7 | . | TRBV18 | . | CASSPGTSYEQYF | TGTGCCAGCTCACCAGGAACTAGCTACGAGCAGTACTTC
TRBJ1-2 | . | TRBV2 | . | CASSVEAAKFYGYTF | TGTGCCAGCAGTGTTGAGGCGGCAAAGTTCTATGGCTACACCTTC
TRBJ1-1 | once | TRBV6-5 | . | CASSYSWSGMSTEAFF | TGTGCCAGCAGTTACTCGTGGTCAGGGATGAGCACTGAAGCTTTCTTT
TRBJ1-1 | . | TRBV5-4 | . | CASRSPGLEPTEAFF | TGTGCCAGCAGATCCCCGGGACTGGAACCCACTGAAGCTTTCTTT
TRBJ2-2 | . | TRBV7-3 | . | CASSLSGTGELFF | TGTGCCAGCAGCTTATCAGGCACCGGGGAGCTGTTTTTT
TRBJ1-2 | . | TRBV5-1 | . | CASSFLRTDNYGYTF | TGCGCCAGCAGCTTTCTTCGGACAGACAACTATGGCTACACCTTC
TRBJ2-7 | . | TRBV2 | TRBD1 | CASSVRQGSSYEQYF | TGTGCCAGCAGTGTCCGACAGGGAAGCTCCTACGAGCAGTACTTC
TRBJ1-2 | . | TRBV5-6 | TRBD1 | CASSMVLTGGSLGGYTF | TGTGCCAGCAGCATGGTGTTGACAGGGGGAAGCCTCGGTGGCTACACCTTC
TRBJ2-2 | . | TRBV13 | . | CASRSGANTGELFF | TGTGCCAGCAGGAGCGGAGCGAACACCGGGGAGCTGTTTTTT
TRBJ2-1 | . | TRBV5-1 | . | CASTQAQGSYNEQFF | TGCGCCAGCACGCAGGCACAAGGAAGCTACAATGAGCAGTTCTTC
TRBJ2-5 | . | TRBV19 | . | CASSIDLAGSSNF | TGTGCCAGTAGTATAGATCTGGCGGGCTCAAGTAACTTC
TRBJ2-5 | . | TRBV7-2 | . | CASSQTDQETQYF | TGTGCCAGCAGCCAGACAGACCAAGAGACCCAGTACTTC
TRBJ2-3 | . | TRBV30 | . | CAWNSGGTDTQYF | TGTGCCTGGAACAGCGGCGGCACAGATACGCAGTATTTT
TRBJ2-5 | . | TRBV5-8 | TRBD1 | CASSRDRGQETQYF | TGTGCCAGCAGCCGAGACAGGGGCCAAGAGACCCAGTACTTC
TRBJ1-1 | . | TRBV3-1/TRBV3-2 | . | CASSQSTTNTEAFF | TGTGCCAGCAGCCAATCAACAACGAACACTGAAGCTTTCTTT
TRBJ2-7 | few | TRBV7-9 | . | CASSSPDSGGYEQYF | TGTGCCAGCAGCTCCCCGGACAGTGGGGGATACGAGCAGTACTTC
TRBJ1-1 | . | TRBV6-1 | . | CASSELGSNTEAFF | TGTGCCAGCAGTGAACTGGGCTCGAACACTGAAGCTTTCTTT
TRBJ2-3 | . | TRBV4-1 | . | CASSQVTGTDTQYF | TGCGCCAGCAGCCAAGTTACGGGCACAGATACGCAGTATTTT
TRBJ2-1 | . | TRBV19 | TRBD1 | CASSRDRYNEQFF | TGTGCCAGTAGCCGGGACAGGTACAATGAGCAGTTCTTC
TRBJ2-1 | . | TRBV6-4 | . | CASSAYRVQFF | TGTGCCAGCAGTGCCTACAGGGTGCAGTTCTTC
TRBJ2-2 | . | TRBV7-5 | . | CVRSLWPRSTGELFF | TGTGTCAGAAGCTTATGGCCGCGGAGCACCGGGGAGCTGTTTTTT
TRBJ2-5 | . | TRBV6-5 | TRBD2 | CASTRGGMDQETQYF | TGTGCCAGCACCCGGGGGGGGATGGATCAAGAGACCCAGTACTTC
TRBJ2-2 | . | TRBV11-2 | . | CASSSAGELFF | TGTGCCAGCAGCTCGGCCGGGGAGCTGTTTTTT
TRBJ1-2 | . | TRBV19 | . | CASSILQGALRYGYTF | TGTGCCAGTAGTATCCTACAGGGCGCGCTCCGCTATGGCTACACCTTC
TRBJ2-7 | . | TRBV5-1 | TRBD1 | CASSLELDRNYYEQYF | TGCGCCAGCAGCTTGGAATTGGACAGGAACTACTACGAGCAGTACTTC
TRBJ1-2 | . | TRBV2 | . | CASSEARYGYTF | TGTGCCAGCAGTGAAGCGCGATATGGCTACACCTTC